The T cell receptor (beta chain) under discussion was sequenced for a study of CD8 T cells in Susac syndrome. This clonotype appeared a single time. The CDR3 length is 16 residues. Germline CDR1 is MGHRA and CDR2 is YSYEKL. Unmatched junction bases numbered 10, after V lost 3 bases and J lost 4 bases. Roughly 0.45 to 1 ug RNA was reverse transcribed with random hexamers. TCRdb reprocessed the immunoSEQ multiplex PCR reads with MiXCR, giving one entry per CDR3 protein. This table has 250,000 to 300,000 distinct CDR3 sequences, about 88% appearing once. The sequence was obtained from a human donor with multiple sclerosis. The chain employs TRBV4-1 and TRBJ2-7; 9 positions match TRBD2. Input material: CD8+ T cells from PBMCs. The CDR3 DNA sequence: TGCGCCAGCAGCCATCTCGGGGGACTAGCCCTGTACGAGCAGTACTTC. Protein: CASSHLGGLALYEQYF.